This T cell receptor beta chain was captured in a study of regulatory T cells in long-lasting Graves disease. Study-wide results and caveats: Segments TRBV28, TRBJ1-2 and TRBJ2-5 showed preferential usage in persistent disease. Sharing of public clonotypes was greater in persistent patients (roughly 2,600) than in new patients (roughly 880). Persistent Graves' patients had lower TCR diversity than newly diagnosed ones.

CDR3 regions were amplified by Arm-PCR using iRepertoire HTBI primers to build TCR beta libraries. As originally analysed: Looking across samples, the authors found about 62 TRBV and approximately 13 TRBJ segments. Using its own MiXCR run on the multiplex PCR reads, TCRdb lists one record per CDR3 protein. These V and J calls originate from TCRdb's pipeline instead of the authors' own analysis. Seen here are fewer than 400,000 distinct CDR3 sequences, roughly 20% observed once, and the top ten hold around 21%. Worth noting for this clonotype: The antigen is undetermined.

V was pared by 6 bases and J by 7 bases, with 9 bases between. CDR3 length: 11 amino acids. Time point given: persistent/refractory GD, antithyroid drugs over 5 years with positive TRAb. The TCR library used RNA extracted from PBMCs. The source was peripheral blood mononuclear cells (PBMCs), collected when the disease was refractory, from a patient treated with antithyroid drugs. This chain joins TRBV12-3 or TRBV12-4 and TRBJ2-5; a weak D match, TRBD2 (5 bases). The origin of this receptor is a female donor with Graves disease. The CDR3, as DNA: TGTGCCAGCAGGCTAGGAGGGACCCAGTACTTC. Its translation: CASRLGGTQYF.